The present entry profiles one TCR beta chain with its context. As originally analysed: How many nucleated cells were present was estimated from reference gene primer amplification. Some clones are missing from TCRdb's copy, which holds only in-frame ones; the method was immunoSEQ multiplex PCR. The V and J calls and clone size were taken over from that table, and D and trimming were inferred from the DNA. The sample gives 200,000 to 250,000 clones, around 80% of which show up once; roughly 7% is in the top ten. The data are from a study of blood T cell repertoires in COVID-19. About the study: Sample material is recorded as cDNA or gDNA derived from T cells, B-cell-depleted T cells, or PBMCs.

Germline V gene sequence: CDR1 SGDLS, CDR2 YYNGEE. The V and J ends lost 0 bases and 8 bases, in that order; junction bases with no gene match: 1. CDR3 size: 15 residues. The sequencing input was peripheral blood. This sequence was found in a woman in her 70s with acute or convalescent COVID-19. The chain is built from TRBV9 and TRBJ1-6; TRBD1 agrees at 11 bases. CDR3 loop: CASSVAGQGDSPLHF. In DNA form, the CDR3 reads TGTGCCAGCAGCGTAGCGGGACAGGGGGATTCACCCCTCCACTTT.